The rows below give T cell receptor beta chains drawn from one sample of a study of shared clonotypes between healthy human individuals. The repertoire was sequenced with immunoSEQ multiplex PCR; TCRdb's copy has only in-frame clones and lacks some. The profile shows 2 million to 3 million clones, over 85% of them singletons. Sequences were obtained from naive CD4+ T cells from PBMCs. These receptors all stem from a man aged 18 to 29 in good health. Some clones in this sample may be carry-over from other donors' samples. CDR3s include the opening cysteine and the closing phenylalanine or tryptophan. Each record gives: V gene, D gene, CDR3 length, clone size, J gene, CDR3 DNA, CDR3 protein. D genes are given only for firm matches. Expanded clones get a size class; other rows say once, few or many, or leave the size out.

V: TRBV11-2; D: TRBD1; length: 15; size: .; J: TRBJ1-3; DNA: TGTGCCAGCAGCCAACCACAGGGGCATGGAAACACCATATATTTT; CDR3: CASSQPQGHGNTIYF
V: TRBV6-1; D: .; length: 15; size: .; J: TRBJ2-7; DNA: TGTGCCAGCAGTCTACGACAGTTCAGCTCCTACGAGCAGTACTTC; CDR3: CASSLRQFSSYEQYF
V: TRBV5-5; D: TRBD1; length: 13; size: .; J: TRBJ1-1; DNA: TGTGCCAGCAGCTGGGCACAGGGGACAGAAGCTTTCTTT; CDR3: CASSWAQGTEAFF
V: TRBV28; D: TRBD2; length: 14; size: .; J: TRBJ2-7; DNA: TGTGCCAGCAACCCCAGACTAGCGGGAGTCGAGCAGTACTTC; CDR3: CASNPRLAGVEQYF
V: TRBV7-2; D: .; length: 14; size: .; J: TRBJ2-7; DNA: TGTGCCAGCAGCTTAACAAGGGGGACCTACGAGCAGTACTTC; CDR3: CASSLTRGTYEQYF
V: TRBV6-1; D: TRBD1; length: 15; size: .; J: TRBJ2-3; DNA: TGTGCCAGCATCTTCAGGGACAGGGCCCCCGATACGCAGTATTTT; CDR3: CASIFRDRAPDTQYF
V: TRBV30; D: .; length: 14; size: .; J: TRBJ2-7; DNA: TGTGCCTGGGACAGACCAACTACTCTGTACGAGCGGTACTTC; CDR3: CAWDRPTTLYERYF
V: TRBV18; D: .; length: 11; size: once; J: TRBJ2-3; DNA: TGTGCCAGCTCACCAGGCGGTTCGCAGTATTTT; CDR3: CASSPGGSQYF
V: TRBV9; D: .; length: 16; size: .; J: TRBJ2-3; DNA: TGTGCCAGCAGCGTAGTCTACGGACCTGGCACAGATACGCAGTATTTT; CDR3: CASSVVYGPGTDTQYF
V: TRBV5-1; D: .; length: 16; size: .; J: TRBJ2-3; DNA: TGCGCCAGCAGCTTGGTGGGACCCAGAGGGGGGGATACGCAGTATTTT; CDR3: CASSLVGPRGGDTQYF
V: TRBV4-1; D: .; length: 12; size: .; J: TRBJ2-1; DNA: TGCGCCAGCAGCCAAGTTTTCGATGAGCAGTTCTTC; CDR3: CASSQVFDEQFF
V: TRBV7-9; D: TRBD2; length: 15; size: .; J: TRBJ2-5; DNA: TGTGCCAGCAGCCTTCTAGCGGGAGCGGTAGAGACCCAGTACTTC; CDR3: CASSLLAGAVETQYF